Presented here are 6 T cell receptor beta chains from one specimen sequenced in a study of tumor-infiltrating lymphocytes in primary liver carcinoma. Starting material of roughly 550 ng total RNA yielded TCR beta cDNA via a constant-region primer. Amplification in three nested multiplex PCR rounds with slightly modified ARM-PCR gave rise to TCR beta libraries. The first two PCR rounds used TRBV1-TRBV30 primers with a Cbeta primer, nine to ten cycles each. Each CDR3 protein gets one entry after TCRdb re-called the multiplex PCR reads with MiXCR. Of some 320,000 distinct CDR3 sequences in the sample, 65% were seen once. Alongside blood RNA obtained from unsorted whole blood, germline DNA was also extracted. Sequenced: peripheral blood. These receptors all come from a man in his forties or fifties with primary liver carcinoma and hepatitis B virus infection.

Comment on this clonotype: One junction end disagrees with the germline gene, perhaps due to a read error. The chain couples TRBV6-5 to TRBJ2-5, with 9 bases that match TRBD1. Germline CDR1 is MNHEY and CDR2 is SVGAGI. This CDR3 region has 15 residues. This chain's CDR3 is CANSYSGQGRETQYF. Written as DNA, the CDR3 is TGTGCCAACAGTTACTCAGGACAGGGGAGGGAGACCCAGTACTTC.

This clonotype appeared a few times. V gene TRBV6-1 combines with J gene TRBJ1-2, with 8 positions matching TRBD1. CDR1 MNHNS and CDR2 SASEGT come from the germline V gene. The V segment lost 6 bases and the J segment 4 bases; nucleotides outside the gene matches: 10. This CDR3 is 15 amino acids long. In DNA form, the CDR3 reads TGTGCCAGCAGCGGTGGGACAGGAAGCGTCTATGGCTACACCTTC. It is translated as CASSGGTGSVYGYTF.

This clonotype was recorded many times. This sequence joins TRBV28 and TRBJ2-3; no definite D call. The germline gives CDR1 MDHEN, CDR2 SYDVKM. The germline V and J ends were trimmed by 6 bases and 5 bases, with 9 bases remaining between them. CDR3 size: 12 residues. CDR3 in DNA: TGTGCCAGCAGCTTGTTAGGAGATACGCAGTATTTT. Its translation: CASSLLGDTQYF.

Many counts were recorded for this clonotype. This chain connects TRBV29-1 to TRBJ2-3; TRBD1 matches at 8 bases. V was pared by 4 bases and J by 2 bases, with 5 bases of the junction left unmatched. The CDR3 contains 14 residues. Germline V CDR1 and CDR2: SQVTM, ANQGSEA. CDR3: CSVGVRGLTDTQYF. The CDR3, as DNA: TGCAGCGTTGGGGTCAGGGGGCTCACAGATACGCAGTATTTT.

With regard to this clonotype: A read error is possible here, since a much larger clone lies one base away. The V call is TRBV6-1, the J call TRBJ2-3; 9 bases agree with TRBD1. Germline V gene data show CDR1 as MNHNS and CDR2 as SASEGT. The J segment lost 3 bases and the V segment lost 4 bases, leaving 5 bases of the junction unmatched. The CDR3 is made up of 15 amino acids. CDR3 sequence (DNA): TGTGCCAGCAGTGTGAACAGGGGGCCGACAGATACGCAGTATTTT. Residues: CASSVNRGPTDTQYF.

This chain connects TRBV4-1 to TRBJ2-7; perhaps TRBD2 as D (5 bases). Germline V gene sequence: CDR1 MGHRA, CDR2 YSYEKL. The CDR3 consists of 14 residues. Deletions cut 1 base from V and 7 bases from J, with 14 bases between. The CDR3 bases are TGCGCCAGCAGCCAAGTCGCGCAACCGGGGGAGCAGTACTTC. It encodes CASSQVAQPGEQYF.